The rows below give T cell receptor beta chains drawn from one sample of a study of blood T cell repertoires in COVID-19. Produced via immunoSEQ multiplex PCR; TCRdb's table is partial and in-frame only. The table lists tens of thousands of clones, around 80% of them singletons. Sequencing was performed on peripheral blood. Receptors originate from a man older than 75 with active or convalescent COVID-19. Each CDR3 is given with its conserved first and last residue. D genes are given only for firm matches. Where a row states a size, it is once, few, many or the class of an expanded clone; other rows omit it.

DNA,CDR3,J,size,V,D
TGTGCCACCCGACAGGGGGCGCTTGGCTACACCTTC,CATRQGALGYTF,TRBJ1-2,.,TRBV10-3,TRBD1
TGTGCCAGCAGTTCCCGGCCGGGGACAAACACCGGGGAGCTGTTTTTT,CASSSRPGTNTGELFF,TRBJ2-2,.,TRBV6-5,.
TGTGCCAGCAGCATAGGCGGTGCGAACACCGGGGAGCTGTTTTTT,CASSIGGANTGELFF,TRBJ2-2,.,TRBV11-3,.
TGCGCCAGCAGCCGGGACCCCGGGAGTACGGGGGGCTACACCTTC,CASSRDPGSTGGYTF,TRBJ1-2,once,TRBV4-1,.
TGTGCCAGCCGGAGACAGGGTAGCACAGATACGCAGTATTTT,CASRRQGSTDTQYF,TRBJ2-3,few,TRBV19,TRBD1
TGCGCCAGCAGCTTCGGGGGGCTAGGGGCCAACGTCCTGACTTTC,CASSFGGLGANVLTF,TRBJ2-6,.,TRBV5-1,.
TGTGCCAGCAGCCGTGGGGGGGTGGGGAGAGAGACCCAGTACTTC,CASSRGGVGRETQYF,TRBJ2-5,.,TRBV27,TRBD2
TGCGCCAGCAGCCAAGATTTGTCCGGGGGTGATGAAAAACTGTTTTTT,CASSQDLSGGDEKLFF,TRBJ1-4,.,TRBV4-3,.
TGCGCCAGCAGCCCGAGCTGGAGTCGCTATGGCTACACCTTC,CASSPSWSRYGYTF,TRBJ1-2,.,TRBV5-1,.
TGTGCCAGCTCACCCTCGGGGGGGGTGGGTCAGCCCCAGCATTTT,CASSPSGGVGQPQHF,TRBJ1-5,.,TRBV18,.
TGCGCCAGCAGCTTGGGGCAGGCTGTCTATGGCTACACCTTC,CASSLGQAVYGYTF,TRBJ1-2,.,TRBV5-1,.
TGTGCCAGTAGTACGTCCGGGGTTGGTACGATTTCACCCCTCCACTTT,CASSTSGVGTISPLHF,TRBJ1-6,few,TRBV19,.
TGTGCCATCAGTGAGTCCGGTACTAGCGGGGGGCAAGAGACCCAGTACTTC,CAISESGTSGGQETQYF,TRBJ2-5,.,TRBV10-3,TRBD2
TGCGCCAGCAGCCAAGTGGGCCCCTGGTTAAATGAAAAACTGTTTTTT,CASSQVGPWLNEKLFF,TRBJ1-4,.,TRBV4-1,.
TGTGCCAGCAGCTCGGGACTAGCGGGGTCCTACGAGCAGTACTTC,CASSSGLAGSYEQYF,TRBJ2-7,.,TRBV11-2,TRBD2
TGTGCCAGTAGTATAAGACAGTTAGTGGATCAGCCCCAGCATTTT,CASSIRQLVDQPQHF,TRBJ1-5,.,TRBV19,.
TGTGCCAGCAGTCCGGGACAGGGGGGAAATCAGCCCCAGCATTTT,CASSPGQGGNQPQHF,TRBJ1-5,.,TRBV6-5,TRBD1
TGTGCCAGCTCCCACTGGACTGCTAGCACAGATACGCAGTATTTT,CASSHWTASTDTQYF,TRBJ2-3,few,TRBV7-6,.
TGTGCCAGTAGTACTTCAGGTGCGGCGGCGGGGGAGACCCAGTACTTC,CASSTSGAAAGETQYF,TRBJ2-5,few,TRBV19,.
TGCGCCAGCAGGGAAGAGCATAGGGGTGGGCACGAGACCCAGTACTTC,CASREEHRGGHETQYF,TRBJ2-5,.,TRBV5-1,.
TGTGCCAGCAGTAAAGGGACAGGGAACTATGGCTACACCTTC,CASSKGTGNYGYTF,TRBJ1-2,.,TRBV6-2/TRBV6-3,TRBD1
TGTGCCAGCAGTTACTCGCGAGGGTCTGGGGCCAACGTCCTGACTTTC,CASSYSRGSGANVLTF,TRBJ2-6,few,TRBV6-5,.
TGCAGTGCTAGTTCGGGACAGGGCCTCAGGGAGCAGTACTTC,CSASSGQGLREQYF,TRBJ2-7,.,TRBV20-1,TRBD1
TGTGCCAGCTTACTAGCGGGGGACTACGAGCAGTACTTC,CASLLAGDYEQYF,TRBJ2-7,.,TRBV6-5,TRBD2
TGTGCCAGCAGCGTAGATGGAGATGAGCAGTTCTTC,CASSVDGDEQFF,TRBJ2-1,once,TRBV9,.
TGCGCCAGCAGCCAACCGTCTCCGGGACAGGGCTTCAATGAGCAGTTCTTC,CASSQPSPGQGFNEQFF,TRBJ2-1,.,TRBV4-1,TRBD1
TGTGCCAGTCCTACAAGAGCAGGGGTCCGCAATCAGCCCCAGCATTTT,CASPTRAGVRNQPQHF,TRBJ1-5,.,TRBV19,.
TGCGCCAGCAGCTTCGGCCCTAGCGGGAGTTCAGATACGCAGTATTTT,CASSFGPSGSSDTQYF,TRBJ2-3,.,TRBV5-1,TRBD2
TGTGCCAGCAGCCAACTCAGGGGGCAGTCCTCCTATGGCTACACCTTC,CASSQLRGQSSYGYTF,TRBJ1-2,.,TRBV3-1/TRBV3-2,TRBD1
TGTGCCAGCAGGGAGGACAGGGGCAAAAGTTCACCCCTCCACTTT,CASREDRGKSSPLHF,TRBJ1-6,.,TRBV6-5,TRBD1
TGTGCCAGCAGTTACTCACAGGACTACACAGATACGCAGTATTTT,CASSYSQDYTDTQYF,TRBJ2-3,.,TRBV6-6,.
TGTGCCAGCAGCCACCTCGGGGTCAGGCGGGGGAATGAGCAGTTCTTC,CASSHLGVRRGNEQFF,TRBJ2-1,few,TRBV28,TRBD2
TGTGCCAGCAGTTTATACAGAGGGCGATCACCCCTCCACTTT,CASSLYRGRSPLHF,TRBJ1-6,.,TRBV27,.
TGCAGCGTTGTTTTCGGGAGAACAGGGAGGGCCACTGAAGCTTTCTTT,CSVVFGRTGRATEAFF,TRBJ1-1,.,TRBV29-1,.
TGTGCCAGCAGCAAAGGGACAGCTGCAACTAATGAAAAACTGTTTTTT,CASSKGTAATNEKLFF,TRBJ1-4,.,TRBV14,TRBD1
TGTGCCAGCAGTTCGACCGGGACAGGCTCCTACGAGCAGTACTTC,CASSSTGTGSYEQYF,TRBJ2-7,.,TRBV6-5,TRBD1
TGCGCCAGCAGCGTTGGGGGGACAGGGGTCTCCTACGAGCAGTACTTC,CASSVGGTGVSYEQYF,TRBJ2-7,.,TRBV5-1,TRBD1
TGTGCCAGCAGTTCCTCAATAGACGGAGGCTATGGCTACACCTTC,CASSSSIDGGYGYTF,TRBJ1-2,.,TRBV6-2/TRBV6-3,.
TGCGCCAGCAGCTATATGACAGGGGTCGCTGAAGCTTTCTTT,CASSYMTGVAEAFF,TRBJ1-1,.,TRBV5-1,TRBD1
TGTGCCAGCAGTGAATCGGCAGGGGGTGGTTTCGAGACCCAGTACTTC,CASSESAGGGFETQYF,TRBJ2-5,once,TRBV6-1,TRBD1
TGCGCCAGCAGCTTGGCACTAGGGAGCACAGATACGCAGTATTTT,CASSLALGSTDTQYF,TRBJ2-3,.,TRBV5-1,.
TGTGCCAGCAGTCGGCCGGGACAGGGGTCTAACACCGGGGAGCTGTTTTTT,CASSRPGQGSNTGELFF,TRBJ2-2,once,TRBV5-4,TRBD1
TGTGCCAGCAGCTTTGGACAGGGGGCTAGGCAGCCCCAGCATTTT,CASSFGQGARQPQHF,TRBJ1-5,.,TRBV5-6,TRBD1
TGCGCCAGTACTAGCGGGCAATACACCGGGGAGCTGTTTTTT,CASTSGQYTGELFF,TRBJ2-2,.,TRBV5-1,TRBD2
TGTGCCAGCAAACGGGAGAGCACAGATACGCAGTATTTT,CASKRESTDTQYF,TRBJ2-3,.,TRBV2,.